One sample yielded the 24 T cell receptor beta chains listed below, sequenced in a study of neoadjuvant nivolumab and ipilimumab in lung cancer. Measured with immunoSEQ multiplex PCR; TCRdb has only the in-frame clones, and not every one. The data show about 38,000 clones, 89% seen once. Sequencing used peripheral blood, obtained before neoadjuvant nivolumab, alone or with ipilimumab. Receptors originate from an adult with non-small cell lung cancer.

The chain employs TRBV6-8 and TRBJ2-7; 11 bases are a match to TRBD2. The CDR3 sequence is 16 residues long. Unmatched junction bases numbered 6, after V lost 2 bases and J lost 3 bases. Germline-derived CDR1 and CDR2 are MNHGY and SAAAGT. The CDR3: CASSYQLAGEIYEQYF. The CDR3 coding sequence is TGTGCCAGCAGTTACCAACTAGCGGGAGAGATCTACGAGCAGTACTTC.

The V gene is TRBV7-2, the J gene TRBJ1-2; D remains ambiguous. CDR3 size: 14 residues. CDR1 is SGHTA, CDR2 FQGNSA, per germline. V was trimmed by 1 base and J by 2 bases, leaving 8 bases between them. CDR3 sequence reads: CASSLESSNYGYTF. Written as DNA, the CDR3 is TGTGCCAGCAGCTTAGAATCCTCCAACTATGGCTACACCTTC. The complete variable domain, with remaining parts taken from reference TRBV7-2 and TRBJ1-2, reads GAGVSQSPSNKVTEKGKDVELRCDPISGHTALYWYRQSLGQGLEFLIYFQGNSAPDKSGLPSDRFSAERTGGSVSTLTIQRTQQEDSAVYLCASSLESSNYGYTFGSGTRLTVV.

A few counts support this clone. The V gene is TRBV19, the J gene TRBJ2-5, with TRBD1 matching over 7 bases. The germline gives CDR1 LNHDA, CDR2 SQIVND (reference sequence). The V segment lost 6 bases and the J segment 4 bases; nucleotides outside the gene matches: 8. The CDR3 consists of 14 residues. The CDR3 DNA reads TGTGCCAGTAGGGCCCGGAACAGGGGAGAGACCCAGTACTTC. Protein product: CASRARNRGETQYF.

The V gene is TRBV18, the J gene TRBJ2-1, with D perhaps TRBD1 (7 bases). The CDR3 is made up of 16 amino acids. The germline V and J ends were trimmed by 4 bases and 9 bases, with 22 bases remaining between them. The germline gives CDR1 KGHSH, CDR2 LQKENI. As DNA, the CDR3 is TGTGCCAGCTCACTCATTACGACAGGGACTGGGAGTGAGCAGTTCTTC. This sequence encodes CASSLITTGTGSEQFF.

CDR3 protein: CASSLTTGEETQYF. CDR3 DNA: TGTGCCAGCAGCTTAACGACTGGAGAAGAGACCCAGTACTTC. The V and J genes are TRBV7-8 and TRBJ2-5, with D unresolved. V was clipped by 2 bases and J by 3 bases, with 10 bases between them. The germline gives CDR1 SGHVS, CDR2 FQNEAQ. The CDR3 contains 14 residues.

CDR3 DNA: TGTGCCAGCAGCTTGCAGCGGGGCTTGAGGGAGCAGTACTTC. Translation: CASSLQRGLREQYF. The J gene is TRBJ2-7, the V gene TRBV5-5, with TRBD2 identical over 7 bases. CDR1 and CDR2 (germline): SGHKS, YYEKEE (reference sequence). The length of the CDR3 is 14 residues. J was trimmed by 7 bases and V by 1 base; bases with no gene match: 8.

This clone was observed a handful of times. This rearrangement joins TRBV7-9 to TRBJ1-4; D gene ambiguous. CDR3 length: 11 amino acids. Germline lookup yields CDR1 SEHNR and CDR2 FQNEAQ (reference sequence). V lost 6 bases to trimming and J lost 6 bases, with 5 bases between them. CDR3 residues: CASRDDEKLFF. For the CDR3, the DNA is TGTGCCAGCAGGGATGATGAAAAACTGTTTTTT.

The chain employs TRBV4-1 and TRBJ2-7; the D call may be TRBD1 or TRBD2 (6 bases each). V shed 2 bases and J shed 6 bases, with 23 bases lying between them. CDR1 MGHRA and CDR2 YSYEKL come from the germline V gene. The CDR3 is made up of 17 amino acids. In DNA form, the CDR3 reads TGCGCCAGCAGCCAATACGGTAGAGAGGGGGGCAGGGCCGAGCAGTACTTC. The encoded protein is CASSQYGREGGRAEQYF.

The count of this clone is one. V and J are TRBV5-8 and TRBJ2-3; 9 bases map to TRBD2. V dropped 8 bases and J dropped 5; count of bases not matched to a gene: 6. There are 13 residues in the CDR3. Germline CDR1 reads SGHTS; CDR2 reads YDEGEE. CDR3 protein: CASWMTSGDTQYF. CDR3 coding DNA: TGTGCCAGTTGGATGACTAGCGGAGATACGCAGTATTTT.

The V call is TRBV7-7, the J call TRBJ2-1; 7 bases map to TRBD1. Germline values: CDR1 SSHAT, CDR2 FNYEAQ (reference sequence). The V gene end was trimmed by 5 bases and the J gene end by 9 bases; junction bases not matched to a gene: 7. This CDR3 comprises 13 residues. In DNA, the CDR3 is TGTGCCAGCAGCCCCGACAGGGACGGTGAGCAGTTCTTC. As protein: CASSPDRDGEQFF.

The DNA for the CDR3 is TGTGCCAGCAGTACAGGGGCCCCTGGTGAAAAACTGTTTTTT. As protein: CASSTGAPGEKLFF. The chain is built from TRBV7-3 and TRBJ1-4; 7 positions match TRBD1. Trimming took 6 bases from V and 7 from J; bases not matched to a gene: 8. The CDR3 totals 14 residues. The germline V gene has CDR1 SGHTA and CDR2 FQGTGA.

V and J are TRBV19 and TRBJ2-7; D remains unclear. The length of the CDR3 is 13 residues. The V gene lost 8 bases and the J gene lost 5 bases, with 16 bases spanning the gap. Germline V gives CDR1 LNHDA, CDR2 SQIVND (reference sequence). The CDR3 protein is CASSRSTGDEQYF. Written as DNA, the CDR3 is TGTGCCAGTTCTAGGAGCACGGGCGACGAGCAGTACTTC.

This chain uses TRBV30 with TRBJ2-2; possibly TRBD2 for D (6 bases). Deletions cut 3 bases from V and 6 bases from J, with 14 bases between. The CDR3 spans 14 residues. Germline V gene sequence: CDR1 GTSNPN, CDR2 SVGIG (reference sequence). CDR3 nucleotides: TGTGCCTGGAGGAGAGCTAGCGTGGCCGGGGAGCTGTTTTTT. This sequence encodes CAWRRASVAGELFF.

The CDR3 reads CASSSDRLREQYF. In DNA form, the CDR3 reads TGTGCCAGCAGCTCCGACAGGTTGCGCGAGCAGTACTTC. This chain links TRBV7-7 with TRBJ2-7, with a tentative D call TRBD1 (6 bases). V lost 4 bases and J 6 bases, leaving 13 bases between the germline ends. Germline lookup yields CDR1 SSHAT and CDR2 FNYEAQ (reference sequence). The CDR3 is 13 residues long. The complete variable domain, with remaining parts taken from reference TRBV7-7 and TRBJ2-7, reads GAGVSQSPRYKVTKRGQDVTLRCDPISSHATLYWYQQALGQGPEFLTYFNYEAQPDKSGLPSDRFSAERPEGSISTLTIQRTEQRDSAMYRCASSSDRLREQYFGPGTRLTVT.

In regard to this clone: The junction departs from germline at one end; a sequencing error may be responsible. This rearrangement joins TRBV29-1 to TRBJ2-3, with TRBD2 matching over 8 bases. Germline values: CDR1 SQVTM, CDR2 ANQGSEA. The CDR3 has 12 amino acids. The CDR3 DNA reads TGCAGCGTTGCCGATCCACCCGCGGGAGGCAATTTT. Protein sequence: CSVADPPAGGNF.

The sample holds one count of this clone. CDR3 DNA sequence: TGTGCCAGCAGCTTAGTAGCGGGAGCAACAGATACGCAGTATTTT. The encoded protein is CASSLVAGATDTQYF. This chain links TRBV7-2 with TRBJ2-3; 9 bases match TRBD2. Germline V CDR1 and CDR2: SGHTA, FQGNSA. The V and J ends lost 1 base and 3 bases, in that order; junction bases with no gene match: 2. The CDR3 covers 15 residues.

CDR3 sequence (DNA): TGTGCCAGCAGCTTTCTAGCGGGAGACAATGAGCAGTTCTTC. Translation: CASSFLAGDNEQFF. This chain uses TRBV7-9 with TRBJ2-1; TRBD2 matches at 10 bases. This CDR3 comprises 14 residues. With V trimmed by 3 bases and J by 5 bases, 1 base remained unmatched. Germline V lookup: CDR1 SEHNR, CDR2 FQNEAQ (reference sequence). Full variable domain (missing parts from reference TRBV7-9 and TRBJ2-1): DTGVSQNPRHKITKRGQNVTFRCDPISEHNRLYWYRQTLGQGPEFLTYFQNEAQLEKSRLLSDRFSAERPKGSFSTLEIQRTEQGDSAMYLCASSFLAGDNEQFFGPGTRLTVL.

The chain carries TRBV14 and TRBJ2-7; a possible D gene is TRBD2 (5 bases). V was trimmed by 4 bases and J by 2 bases, leaving 9 bases between them. The CDR3 length is 13 residues. The germline CDR1 and CDR2 sequences are SGHDN and FVKESK. CDR3 coding DNA: TGTGCCAGCAGCCCACTAGGACCCTACGAGCAGTACTTC. Its translation is CASSPLGPYEQYF.

The rearrangement uses TRBV7-2 and TRBJ2-1, with D perhaps matching TRBD1 (6 bases). The CDR3 loop spans 16 amino acids. V lost 6 bases to trimming and J lost 5 bases, with 20 bases between them. CDR1 is SGHTA and CDR2 is FQGNSA in the germline V gene. This CDR3 reads CASSETQGSENNEQFF. The CDR3 DNA reads TGTGCCAGCAGTGAAACACAGGGATCTGAGAACAATGAGCAGTTCTTC.

This sequence joins TRBV5-4 and TRBJ2-7; 13 bases fit TRBD2. The CDR3 totals 14 residues. Per the germline V gene, CDR1 is SGHNT and CDR2 is YYREEE (reference sequence). V lost 5 bases and J lost 5; bases outside the gene matches: 4. The CDR3 sequence: CASRLGLAGDEQYF. CDR3 sequence (DNA): TGTGCCAGCAGGCTCGGACTAGCGGGAGACGAGCAGTACTTC.

This clone was observed a few times. The V call is TRBV19, the J call TRBJ2-3; TRBD2 matches 8 bases. The V segment lost 3 bases and the J segment 5 bases; nucleotides outside the gene matches: 7. The CDR3 totals 15 residues. Germline V gives CDR1 LNHDA, CDR2 SQIVND (reference sequence). This CDR3 reads CASSMTGRAGDTQYF. CDR3 DNA sequence: TGTGCCAGTAGTATGACCGGGAGGGCCGGAGATACGCAGTATTTT.

This clone was seen once. This chain links TRBV5-1 with TRBJ2-2; TRBD2 agrees at 8 bases. Germline CDR1 and CDR2: SGHRS and YFSETQ. The CDR3 extends over 15 amino acids. The V and J ends lost 1 base and 2 bases, in that order; junction bases with no gene match: 1. The CDR3 is CASSLTSGNTGELFF. The CDR3 DNA sequence: TGCGCCAGCAGCTTGACTAGCGGAAACACCGGGGAGCTGTTTTTT.

The chain joins TRBV6-1 to TRBJ2-6, with TRBD1 as a possible D gene (5 bases). V lost 2 bases, J lost 4 bases, and 9 bases lay in between. Germline V gene lookup returns CDR1 MNHNS and CDR2 SASEGT. The CDR3 is 15 amino acids. The CDR3 DNA follows: TGTGCCAGCAGTGAATTAGGGGCCGGGGCCAACGTCCTGACTTTC. Its protein is CASSELGAGANVLTF.

V usage is TRBV30 and J usage is TRBJ2-7, with 13 bases matching TRBD2. The ends lost 8 bases at V and 6 bases at J; junction bases unmatched: 1. Germline CDR1 reads GTSNPN; CDR2 reads SVGIG (reference sequence). The CDR3 totals 11 residues. CDR3 bases: TGTGCCGGGACTAGCGGGATCGAGCAGTACTTC. It specifies CAGTSGIEQYF.